This TCR beta chain is from a study of blood T cell repertoires in COVID-19. Here immunoSEQ multiplex PCR was the method, and the copy in TCRdb shows in-frame clones only, minus some. The table includes 90,000 to 150,000 clones, approximately 81% detected once. The source is an elderly woman with acute or convalescent COVID-19. The sequenced sample was peripheral blood.

The CDR3 reads CASSEYGETQYF. The DNA for the CDR3 is TGTGCCAGCAGCGAATACGGGGAGACCCAGTACTTC. V usage is TRBV3-1 (or the pseudogene TRBV3-2) and J usage is TRBJ2-5; D is unclear. V lost 5 bases, J lost 5 bases, and 9 bases lay in between. CDR1 and CDR2 from the germline V gene are LGHDT and YNNKEL (reference sequence). The CDR3 has 12 residues.